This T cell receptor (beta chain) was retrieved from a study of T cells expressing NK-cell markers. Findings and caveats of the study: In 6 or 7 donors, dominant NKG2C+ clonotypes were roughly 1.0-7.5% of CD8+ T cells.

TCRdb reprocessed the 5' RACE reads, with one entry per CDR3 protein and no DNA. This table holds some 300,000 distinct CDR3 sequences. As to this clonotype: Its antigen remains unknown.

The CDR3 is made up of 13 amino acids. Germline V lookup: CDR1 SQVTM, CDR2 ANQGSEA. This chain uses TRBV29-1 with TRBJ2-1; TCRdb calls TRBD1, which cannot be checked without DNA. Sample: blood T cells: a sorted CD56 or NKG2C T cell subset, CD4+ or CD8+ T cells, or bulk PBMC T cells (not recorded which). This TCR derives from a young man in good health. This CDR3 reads CSVEGQGRNEQFF.